The 21 T cell receptor beta chains given below trace back to one sample, sequenced in a study of blood T cell repertoires in COVID-19. Generated by immunoSEQ multiplex PCR, the TCRdb table keeps only in-frame clones and is missing some. The table shows over 200,000 clones, with roughly 91% occurring only once. Sequenced sample: PBMCs or T cells enriched from blood (not recorded which). Every receptor here comes from a woman in her twenties or thirties with acute COVID-19.

The chain carries TRBV5-4 and TRBJ1-1, with D maybe TRBD1 (5 bases). Trimming removed 4 bases at V and 1 base at J, with 11 bases between. The CDR3 totals 14 residues. The germline V gene encodes CDR1 SGHNT and CDR2 YYREEE (reference sequence). The CDR3 coding sequence is TGTGCCAGCAGCCCGGGGGGTCCGAACACTGAAGCTTTCTTT. As protein: CASSPGGPNTEAFF.

The chain employs TRBV7-9 and TRBJ2-7, with 9 positions matching TRBD2. With 6 bases clipped from V and 5 bases from J, the junction kept 14 bases outside the gene matches. Germline V gene lookup returns CDR1 SEHNR and CDR2 FQNEAQ (reference sequence). The CDR3 consists of 16 residues. For the CDR3, the DNA is TGTGCCAGCAGTTATCTAGCGGGGCCGCGCTTCGACGAGCAGTACTTC. Protein: CASSYLAGPRFDEQYF.

The rearrangement joins TRBV4-2 to TRBJ1-5, with 8 bases that match TRBD1. This CDR3 is 15 amino acids long. V trimming: 0 bases; J trimming: 5 bases; junction bases outside the gene matches: 3. CDR1 LGHNA and CDR2 YNFKEQ come from the germline V gene. CDR3 region: CASSQDETGDQPQHF. In DNA, the CDR3 is TGTGCCAGCAGCCAAGACGAGACAGGGGATCAGCCCCAGCATTTT.

This sequence joins TRBV12-3 or TRBV12-4 and TRBJ1-1; D is unclear. Deletions cut 4 bases from V and 2 bases from J, with 8 bases between. The CDR3 sequence is 13 residues long. CDR3 in amino acids: CASSWAGNTEAFF. Here the CDR3 DNA reads TGTGCCAGCAGTTGGGCAGGAAACACTGAAGCTTTCTTT.

In the case of this clone: Other DNA sequences from this sample encode an identical CDR3 as well. This chain links TRBV12-3 or TRBV12-4 with TRBJ1-1, with D perhaps matching TRBD1 (6 bases). The CDR3 covers 13 residues. V lost 5 bases, J lost 1 base, and 8 bases lay in between. The DNA of the CDR3 is TGTGCCAGCAGTCTGACAGGGAACACTGAAGCTTTCTTT. Amino acid sequence: CASSLTGNTEAFF.

The J gene is TRBJ2-5, the V gene TRBV18; 10 nucleotides align to TRBD2. The CDR3 is made up of 16 amino acids. Unmatched junction bases numbered 9, after V lost 3 bases and J lost 5 bases. CDR1 and CDR2 from the germline V gene are KGHSH and LQKENI. CDR3 DNA sequence: TGTGCCAGCTCACCCGTACTAGCGGGGCAGGGGGAGACCCAGTACTTC. Translating it yields CASSPVLAGQGETQYF.

The chain is built from TRBV7-2 and TRBJ2-5, with 8 bases identical to TRBD2. The CDR3 is 17 residues long. V lost 5 bases, J lost 5 bases, and 16 bases stayed unmatched. Per the germline V gene, CDR1 is SGHTA and CDR2 is FQGNSA. The CDR3 DNA sequence: TGTGCCAGCAGCCTAAGGTCCCGGACTAGCCACGTGGAGACCCAGTACTTC. Amino acids: CASSLRSRTSHVETQYF.

The CDR3 loop is CATSRDPGNSNQPQHF. In DNA form, the CDR3 reads TGTGCCACCAGCAGAGATCCAGGGAATAGCAATCAGCCCCAGCATTTT. This chain joins TRBV15 and TRBJ1-5, with a possible D match to TRBD1 (5 bases). CDR3 length: 16 amino acids. Germline CDR1 LNHNV, CDR2 YYDKDF (reference sequence). Trimming removed 0 bases at V and 0 bases at J, with 9 bases between.

The rearrangement joins TRBV3-1 (or the pseudogene TRBV3-2) to TRBJ2-3; 13 positions agree with TRBD2. This CDR3 spans 16 amino acids. From germline, CDR1 is LGHDT and CDR2 YNNKEL (reference sequence). Trimming took 5 bases from V and 2 from J; bases not matched to a gene: 4. The CDR3 is CASSGGTSGNTDTQYF. CDR3 in DNA: TGTGCCAGCAGCGGTGGGACTAGCGGGAACACAGATACGCAGTATTTT.

The rearrangement uses TRBV20-1 and TRBJ2-5; the D gene is possibly TRBD1 (5 bases). This CDR3 comprises 13 residues. Germline assignment: CDR1 DFQATT and CDR2 SNEGSKA (reference sequence). V gave up 3 bases and J gave up 5 bases, with 13 bases separating them. The CDR3 DNA is TGCAGTGCTAGTTTGCAGGGCCAGGAGACCCAGTACTTC. Protein sequence: CSASLQGQETQYF.

The V and J genes are TRBV2 and TRBJ2-7; the D is unclear. The germline V gene encodes CDR1 SNHLY and CDR2 FYNNEI. V was pared by 6 bases and J by 7 bases, with 7 bases between. CDR3 size: 10 residues. CDR3 protein: CASRPVEQYF. The DNA of the CDR3 is TGTGCCAGCAGACCGGTAGAGCAGTACTTC.

V gene TRBV5-1 combines with J gene TRBJ1-4; TRBD1 aligns across 10 bases. The length of the CDR3 is 14 residues. Losses at the gene ends were 4 bases for V and 8 bases for J; bases not matched to a gene: 5. Germline CDR1 is SGHRS and CDR2 is YFSETQ. CDR3 amino acids: CASSPDRGREKLFF. The CDR3 DNA reads as TGCGCCAGCAGCCCGGACAGGGGGAGGGAAAAACTGTTTTTT.

The gene calls are TRBV3-1 (or the pseudogene TRBV3-2) and TRBJ2-3, with 8 bases matching TRBD2. This CDR3 comprises 15 residues. The germline V gene encodes CDR1 LGHDT and CDR2 YNNKEL (reference sequence). V lost 3 bases, J lost 6 bases, and 8 bases stayed unmatched. Here the CDR3 reads CASSQAGGSADTQYF. The CDR3 coding sequence is TGTGCCAGCAGCCAGGCGGGGGGATCCGCCGATACGCAGTATTTT.

The count of this clone is one. CDR3 region: CASRRVSDYGYTF. The CDR3 DNA reads TGTGCCAGCAGACGGGTCTCCGACTATGGCTACACCTTC. The rearrangement uses TRBV5-5 and TRBJ1-2; D remains ambiguous. Germline lookup yields CDR1 SGHKS and CDR2 YYEKEE (reference sequence). This CDR3 region has 13 residues. Trimming pared 5 bases from V and 3 bases from J, leaving 11 bases between.

CDR3 loop: CASSYRQGTGSPLHF. The DNA of the CDR3 is TGTGCCAGCAGCTACCGACAGGGGACGGGTTCACCCCTCCACTTT. V gene TRBV7-9 combines with J gene TRBJ1-6, with 8 bases identical to TRBD1. Germline V gene sequence: CDR1 SEHNR, CDR2 FQNEAQ (reference sequence). V lost 4 bases and J lost 9; bases outside the gene matches: 8. This CDR3 is built from 15 residues.

The chain carries TRBV18 and TRBJ1-5; TRBD1 aligns across 8 bases. The germline V gene has CDR1 KGHSH and CDR2 LQKENI. This CDR3 is 15 amino acids long. V dropped 5 bases and J dropped 2; count of bases not matched to a gene: 5. CDR3 amino acids: CASSMTGEGNQPQHF. The CDR3 DNA reads as TGTGCCAGCTCAATGACAGGGGAGGGCAATCAGCCCCAGCATTTT. The variable domain in full, completed from reference TRBV18 and TRBJ1-5, reads NAGVMQNPRHLVRRRGQEARLRCSPMKGHSHVYWYRQLPEEGLKFMVYLQKENIIDESGMPKERFSAEFPKEGPSILRIQQVVRGDSAAYFCASSMTGEGNQPQHFGDGTRLSIL.

This chain connects TRBV11-2 to TRBJ1-2; 7 bases fit TRBD1. Germline V gene lookup returns CDR1 SGHAT and CDR2 FQNNGV. Trimming removed 5 bases from V and 4 bases from J; junction bases left unmatched: 10. This CDR3 comprises 15 residues. The CDR3 loop reads CASSRDGTVAYGYTF. CDR3 in DNA: TGTGCCAGCAGCCGTGACGGGACAGTAGCCTATGGCTACACCTTC. The variable domain in full, with the rest retrieved from reference TRBV11-2 and TRBJ1-2, is EAGVAQSPRYKIIEKRQSVAFWCNPISGHATLYWYQQILGQGPKLLIQFQNNGVVDDSQLPKDRFSAERLKGVDSTLKIQPAKLEDSAVYLCASSRDGTVAYGYTFGSGTRLTVV.

The chain carries TRBV6-5 and TRBJ2-1; 8 bases match TRBD2. CDR1 is MNHEY and CDR2 is SVGAGI in the germline V gene. The CDR3 is 16 amino acids. Losses at the gene ends were 4 bases for V and 5 bases for J; bases not matched to a gene: 10. CDR3 residues: CASSSTLSGGHNEQFF. Here the CDR3 DNA reads TGTGCCAGCAGTTCCACCTTAAGCGGGGGCCACAATGAGCAGTTCTTC.

This clone is a singleton in its sample. The chain employs TRBV6-1 and TRBJ2-2, with a weak D call TRBD2 (5 bases). The CDR3 contains 15 residues. Per the germline V gene, CDR1 is MNHNS and CDR2 is SASEGT. The V and J ends lost 2 bases and 5 bases respectively, with 12 bases between them. The CDR3 DNA reads TGTGCCAGCAGTGAACCCGGGATGGGTACCGGGGAGCTGTTTTTT. This translates into CASSEPGMGTGELFF.

The chain is built from TRBV5-3 and TRBJ2-1; D might be TRBD1 (7 bases). TRBV5-3 counts as an open reading frame of uncertain function. The CDR3 consists of 13 residues. V was shortened by 4 bases and J by 7 bases, with 12 bases between the two germline ends. This chain's CDR3 is CARSPEGANEQFF. DNA for the CDR3: TGTGCCAGAAGCCCGGAGGGGGCGAATGAGCAGTTCTTC.

This chain connects TRBV3-1 (or the pseudogene TRBV3-2) to TRBJ2-7, with TRBD1 matching over 7 bases. The V and J ends lost 11 bases and 3 bases, in that order; junction bases with no gene match: 13. The CDR3 spans 14 residues. CDR1 LGHDT and CDR2 YNNKEL come from the germline V gene (reference sequence). CDR3 protein: CAAGDSQILYEQYF. The CDR3 DNA reads TGTGCCGCTGGGGACAGCCAGATACTCTACGAGCAGTACTTC.